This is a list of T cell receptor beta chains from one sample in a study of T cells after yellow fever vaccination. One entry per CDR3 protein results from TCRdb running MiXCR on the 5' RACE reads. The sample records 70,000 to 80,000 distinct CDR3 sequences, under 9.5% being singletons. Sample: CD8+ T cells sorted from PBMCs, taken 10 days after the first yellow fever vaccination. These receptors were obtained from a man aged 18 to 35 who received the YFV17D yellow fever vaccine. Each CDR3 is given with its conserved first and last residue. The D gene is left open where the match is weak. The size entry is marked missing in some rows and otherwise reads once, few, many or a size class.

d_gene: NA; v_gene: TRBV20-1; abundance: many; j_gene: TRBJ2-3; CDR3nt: TGCAGTGCTAGAGACACAGATACGCAGTATTTT; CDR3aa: CSARDTDTQYF
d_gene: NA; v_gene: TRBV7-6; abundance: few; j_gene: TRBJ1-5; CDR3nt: TGTGCCAGCAGCGCCGGGTCAAACAATCAGCCCCAGCATTTT; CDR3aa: CASSAGSNNQPQHF
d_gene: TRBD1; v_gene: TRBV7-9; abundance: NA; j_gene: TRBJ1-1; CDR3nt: TGTGCCAGCAGCTTAGAACAGGGGGCACGCACTGAAGCTTTCTTT; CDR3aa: CASSLEQGARTEAFF
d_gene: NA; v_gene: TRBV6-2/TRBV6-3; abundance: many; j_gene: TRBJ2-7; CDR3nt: TGTGCCAGCAGCATAAACTACGAGCAGTACTTC; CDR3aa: CASSINYEQYF
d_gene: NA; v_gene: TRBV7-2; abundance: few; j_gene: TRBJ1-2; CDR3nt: TGTGCCAGCAGCTTACTCTCGGGGGGCCTCTATGGCTACACCTTC; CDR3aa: CASSLLSGGLYGYTF
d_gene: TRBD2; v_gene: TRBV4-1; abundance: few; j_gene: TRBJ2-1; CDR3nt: TGCGCCAGCAGCCAAGGAGTGACAGCGGGGCGGGTCAATGAGCAGTTCTTC; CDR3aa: CASSQGVTAGRVNEQFF
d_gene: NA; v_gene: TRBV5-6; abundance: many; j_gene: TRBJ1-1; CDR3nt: TGTGCCAGCAGCTTGGAGGGCAGGGTGAACACTGAAGCTTTCTTT; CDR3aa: CASSLEGRVNTEAFF
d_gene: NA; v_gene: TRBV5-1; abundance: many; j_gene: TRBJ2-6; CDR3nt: TGCGCCAGCAGAGGAACAGGGTCTGGGGCCAACGTCCTGACTTTC; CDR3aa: CASRGTGSGANVLTF
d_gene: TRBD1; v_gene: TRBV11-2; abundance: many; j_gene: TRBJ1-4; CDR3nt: TGTGCCAGCAGCAAGGGACAGGGTTTAAATGAAAAACTGTTTTTT; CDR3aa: CASSKGQGLNEKLFF
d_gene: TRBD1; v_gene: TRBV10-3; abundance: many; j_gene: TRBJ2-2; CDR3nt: TGTGCCATCAGGGAACCGACAGGGGTTGGCGGGGAGCTGTTTTTT; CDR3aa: CAIREPTGVGGELFF
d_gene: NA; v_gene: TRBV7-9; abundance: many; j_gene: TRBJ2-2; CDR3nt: TGTGCCAGCAGCATGGCGGTCGGGGAGCTGTTTTTT; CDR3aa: CASSMAVGELFF
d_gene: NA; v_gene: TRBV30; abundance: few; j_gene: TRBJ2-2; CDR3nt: TGTGCCTGGAGCACTCCAACCGGGGAGCTGTTTTTT; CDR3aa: CAWSTPTGELFF
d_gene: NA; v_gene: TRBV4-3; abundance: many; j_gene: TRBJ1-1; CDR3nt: TGCGCCAGCAGCGTGCGACCGGCCTCAATAGCGGAAGCTTTCTTT; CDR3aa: CASSVRPASIAEAFF
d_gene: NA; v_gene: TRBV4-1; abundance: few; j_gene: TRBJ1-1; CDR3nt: TGCGCCAGCGGAAGAGCTCCGGCTTTCTTT; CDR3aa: CASGRAPAFF
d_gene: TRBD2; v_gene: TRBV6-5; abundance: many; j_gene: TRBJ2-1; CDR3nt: TGTGCCAGCAGTAGGTGGACTAGCGGGGGAAGCAATGAGCAGTTCTTC; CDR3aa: CASSRWTSGGSNEQFF
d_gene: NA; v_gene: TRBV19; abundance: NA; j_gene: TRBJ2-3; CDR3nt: TGTGCCAGTAGACCCCCGGGATCCTGGAGGTCGGATACGCAGTATTTT; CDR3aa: CASRPPGSWRSDTQYF
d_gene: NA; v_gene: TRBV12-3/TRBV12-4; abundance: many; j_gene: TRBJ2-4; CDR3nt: TGTGCCAGCAGTCTAGGGGGGAACATTCAGTACTTC; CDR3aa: CASSLGGNIQYF
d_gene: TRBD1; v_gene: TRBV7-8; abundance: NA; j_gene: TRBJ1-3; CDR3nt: TGTGCCAGCAGCTTAGAAGCGACAGGGGGCTTTGGAAACACCATATATTTT; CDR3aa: CASSLEATGGFGNTIYF
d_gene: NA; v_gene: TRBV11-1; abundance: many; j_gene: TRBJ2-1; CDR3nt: TGTGCCAGCAGCTACACTAGTAATAATGAGCAGTTCTTC; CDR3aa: CASSYTSNNEQFF
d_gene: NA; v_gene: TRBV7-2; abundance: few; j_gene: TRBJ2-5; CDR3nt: TGTGCCAGCAGCGAATACTACGGGGAGATCCAAGAGACCCAGTACTTC; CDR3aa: CASSEYYGEIQETQYF
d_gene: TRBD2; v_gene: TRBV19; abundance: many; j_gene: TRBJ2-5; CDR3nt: TGTGCCAGTAGTATGACTAGCGGGGGGCTTACAACCCAGTACTTC; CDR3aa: CASSMTSGGLTTQYF
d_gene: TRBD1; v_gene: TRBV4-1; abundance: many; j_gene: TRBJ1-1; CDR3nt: TGCGCCAGCAGCCAAGGGACAGGGGTGACTGAAGCTTTCTTT; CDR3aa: CASSQGTGVTEAFF
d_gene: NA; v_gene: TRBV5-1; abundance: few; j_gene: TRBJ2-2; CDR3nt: TGCGCCAGCAGCTTGCTAGGGCTCGCCGGGGAGCTGTTTTTT; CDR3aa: CASSLLGLAGELFF
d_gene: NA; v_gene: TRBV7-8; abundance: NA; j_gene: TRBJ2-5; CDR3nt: TGTGCCAGCAGCTTTGAAGTGGGGGCCCGAAGGACCCAGTACTTC; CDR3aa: CASSFEVGARRTQYF
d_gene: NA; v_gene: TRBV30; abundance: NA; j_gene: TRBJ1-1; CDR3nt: TGTGCCTACCTACCCCCGGTGACTGAAGCTTTCTTT; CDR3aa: CAYLPPVTEAFF
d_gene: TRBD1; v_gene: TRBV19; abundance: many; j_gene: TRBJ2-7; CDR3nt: TGTGCCAGTAGTATCGGCGGACAGGGGGCGTCCTACGAGCAGTACTTC; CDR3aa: CASSIGGQGASYEQYF
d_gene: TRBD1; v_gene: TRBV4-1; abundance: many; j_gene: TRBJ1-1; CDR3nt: TGCGCCAGCAGCTCAGGACAGGGCAACACTGAAGCTTTCTTT; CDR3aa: CASSSGQGNTEAFF
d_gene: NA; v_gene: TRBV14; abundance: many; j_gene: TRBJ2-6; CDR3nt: TGTGCCAGCAGCCATCCAAGGAGCAGGCGAAGCTCTGGGGCCAACGTCCTGACTTTC; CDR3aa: CASSHPRSRRSSGANVLTF
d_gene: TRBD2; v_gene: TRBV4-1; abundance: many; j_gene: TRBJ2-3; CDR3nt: TGCGCCAGCAGCCAAGATCCTAGCGGGGGCACAGATACGCAGTATTTT; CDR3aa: CASSQDPSGGTDTQYF
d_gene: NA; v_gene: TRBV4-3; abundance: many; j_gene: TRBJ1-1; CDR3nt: TGCGCCAGCAGCCAAGATCCCTTAGACAGCGGGAACACTGAAGCTTTCTTT; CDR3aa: CASSQDPLDSGNTEAFF
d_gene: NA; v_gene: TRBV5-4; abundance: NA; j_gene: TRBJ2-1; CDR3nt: TGTGCCAGCAGCGATACTAGCAGCAATGAGCAGTTCTTC; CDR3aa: CASSDTSSNEQFF
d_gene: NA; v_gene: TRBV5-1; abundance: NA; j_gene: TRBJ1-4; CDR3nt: TGCGCCAGCAGCTTGGTAGGGGGGGCTCTCCTGTTTTTT; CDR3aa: CASSLVGGALLFF
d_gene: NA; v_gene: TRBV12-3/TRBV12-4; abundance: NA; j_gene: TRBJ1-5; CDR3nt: TGTGCCAGCACCCCGACCAGAGGGGGCAATCAGCCCCAGCATTTT; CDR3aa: CASTPTRGGNQPQHF
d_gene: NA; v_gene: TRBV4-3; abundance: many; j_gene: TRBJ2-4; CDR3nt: TGCGCCAGCAGCCAGTACAGGGGGGGAAACATTCAGTACTTC; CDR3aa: CASSQYRGGNIQYF
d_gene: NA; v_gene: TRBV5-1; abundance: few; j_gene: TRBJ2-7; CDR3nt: TGCGCCAGCAGCTTGGTAGTAGGGTCCACCTACGAGCAGTACTTC; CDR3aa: CASSLVVGSTYEQYF
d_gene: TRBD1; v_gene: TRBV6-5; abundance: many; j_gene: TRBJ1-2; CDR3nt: TGTGCCAGCAGTTACGGACAGGGGACGTATGGCTACACCTTC; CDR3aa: CASSYGQGTYGYTF
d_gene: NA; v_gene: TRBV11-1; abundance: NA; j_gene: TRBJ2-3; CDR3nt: TGTGCCAGCAGCTTAGCTAGCGCGTCCTACCAGTTTTGGGATACGCAGTATTTT; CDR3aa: CASSLASASYQFWDTQYF
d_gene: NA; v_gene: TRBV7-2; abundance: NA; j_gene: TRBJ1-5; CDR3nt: TGTGCCAGCAGCTTAGGAGAAGGTTTAAATCAGCCCCAGCATTTT; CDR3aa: CASSLGEGLNQPQHF
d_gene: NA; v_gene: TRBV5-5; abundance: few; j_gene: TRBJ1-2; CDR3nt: TGTGCCAGCAGCTTGGGGGGGGACTGGGTCTTC; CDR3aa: CASSLGGDWVF
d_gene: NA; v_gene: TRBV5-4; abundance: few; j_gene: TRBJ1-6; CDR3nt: TGTGCCAGCAGCTTGGAGGGGATCTCACCCCTCCACTTT; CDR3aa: CASSLEGISPLHF
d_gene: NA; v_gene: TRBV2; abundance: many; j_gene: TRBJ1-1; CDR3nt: TGTGCCAGCAACAGCGGGGGGATGAACACTGAAGCTTTCTTT; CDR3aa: CASNSGGMNTEAFF
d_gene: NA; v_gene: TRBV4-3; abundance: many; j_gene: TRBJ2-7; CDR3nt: TGCGCCAGCAGCCAAGACCAGGGGATTCGGGAGCAGTACTTC; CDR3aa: CASSQDQGIREQYF
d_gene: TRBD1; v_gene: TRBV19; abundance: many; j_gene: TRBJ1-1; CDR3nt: TGTGCCAGTAGTGCGCCCAGGGGGCCGGCCACTGAAGCTTTCTTT; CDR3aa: CASSAPRGPATEAFF
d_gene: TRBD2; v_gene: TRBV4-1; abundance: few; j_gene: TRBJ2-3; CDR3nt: TGCGCCAGCAGAAGTCCGCGGGGGAGCACAGATACGCAGTATTTT; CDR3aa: CASRSPRGSTDTQYF
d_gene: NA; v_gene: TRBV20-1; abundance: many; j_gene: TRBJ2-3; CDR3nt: TGCAGTGCTAGAGATTCGCCAAGGGAAACAGATACGCAGTATTTT; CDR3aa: CSARDSPRETDTQYF
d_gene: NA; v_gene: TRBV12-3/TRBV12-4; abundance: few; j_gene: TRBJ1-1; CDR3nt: TGTGCCAGCAGTTTAGAAGGACGTTCAACTTTCTTT; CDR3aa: CASSLEGRSTFF
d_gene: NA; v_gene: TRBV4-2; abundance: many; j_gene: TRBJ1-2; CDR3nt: TGTGCCAGCAGCCAAGAGGAACAGCTAAATGGCTACACCTTC; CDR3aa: CASSQEEQLNGYTF
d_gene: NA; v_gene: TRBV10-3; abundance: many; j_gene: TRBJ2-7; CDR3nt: TGTGCCATCAGTGACCCAGGGAGCTCCTACGAGCAGTACTTC; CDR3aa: CAISDPGSSYEQYF
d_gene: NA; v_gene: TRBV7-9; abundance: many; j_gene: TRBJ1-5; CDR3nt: TGTGCCAGCAGCCCGACTCGCCCATCTAATCAGCCCCAGCATTTT; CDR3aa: CASSPTRPSNQPQHF
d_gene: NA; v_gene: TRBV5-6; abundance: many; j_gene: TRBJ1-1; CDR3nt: TGTGCCAGCAGCCAAGGGACGGGAACTGAAGCTTTCTTT; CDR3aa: CASSQGTGTEAFF
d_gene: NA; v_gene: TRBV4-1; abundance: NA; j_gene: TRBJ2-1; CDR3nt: TGCGCCAGCAGCCGAAGCTCTAGGGAGAGCTCCTACAATGAGCAGTTCTTC; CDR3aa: CASSRSSRESSYNEQFF
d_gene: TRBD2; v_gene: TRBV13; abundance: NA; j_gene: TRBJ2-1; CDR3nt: TGTGCCAGCAGCTTAATAAAGCGGGGGCCCCCCTACAATGAGCAGTTCTTC; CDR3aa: CASSLIKRGPPYNEQFF
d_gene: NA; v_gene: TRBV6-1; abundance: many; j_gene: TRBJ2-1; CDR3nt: TGTGCCACCTCACGTTCGGCCCGCCTTTACAATGAGCAGTTCTTC; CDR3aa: CATSRSARLYNEQFF
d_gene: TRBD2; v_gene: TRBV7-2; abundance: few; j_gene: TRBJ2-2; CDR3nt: TGTGCCAGCAGCTTACCACTAGCGGGGGGAGGGGACGGGGAGCTGTTTTTT; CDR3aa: CASSLPLAGGGDGELFF
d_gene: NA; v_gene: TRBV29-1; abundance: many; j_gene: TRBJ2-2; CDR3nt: TGCAGCGTTCCACAGGGTGCCGGGGAGCTGTTTTTT; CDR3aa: CSVPQGAGELFF
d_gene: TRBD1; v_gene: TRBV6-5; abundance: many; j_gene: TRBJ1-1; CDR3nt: TGTGCCAGCGCGCAGGGGGGGGGCCGTACTGAAGCTTTCTTT; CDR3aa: CASAQGGGRTEAFF
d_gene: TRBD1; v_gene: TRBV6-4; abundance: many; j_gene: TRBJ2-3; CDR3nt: TGTGCCAGCAGTGAATCAACTGGGGACAGAGGCACAGATACGCAGTATTTT; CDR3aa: CASSESTGDRGTDTQYF
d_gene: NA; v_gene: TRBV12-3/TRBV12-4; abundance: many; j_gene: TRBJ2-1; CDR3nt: TGTGCCAGCAGTTTTGGGTCCTACAATGAGCAGTTCTTC; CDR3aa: CASSFGSYNEQFF
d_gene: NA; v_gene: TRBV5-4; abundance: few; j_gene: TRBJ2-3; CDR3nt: TGTGCCAGCAGCTTGGTAGGGGCGGCCACAGATACGCAGTATTTT; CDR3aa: CASSLVGAATDTQYF